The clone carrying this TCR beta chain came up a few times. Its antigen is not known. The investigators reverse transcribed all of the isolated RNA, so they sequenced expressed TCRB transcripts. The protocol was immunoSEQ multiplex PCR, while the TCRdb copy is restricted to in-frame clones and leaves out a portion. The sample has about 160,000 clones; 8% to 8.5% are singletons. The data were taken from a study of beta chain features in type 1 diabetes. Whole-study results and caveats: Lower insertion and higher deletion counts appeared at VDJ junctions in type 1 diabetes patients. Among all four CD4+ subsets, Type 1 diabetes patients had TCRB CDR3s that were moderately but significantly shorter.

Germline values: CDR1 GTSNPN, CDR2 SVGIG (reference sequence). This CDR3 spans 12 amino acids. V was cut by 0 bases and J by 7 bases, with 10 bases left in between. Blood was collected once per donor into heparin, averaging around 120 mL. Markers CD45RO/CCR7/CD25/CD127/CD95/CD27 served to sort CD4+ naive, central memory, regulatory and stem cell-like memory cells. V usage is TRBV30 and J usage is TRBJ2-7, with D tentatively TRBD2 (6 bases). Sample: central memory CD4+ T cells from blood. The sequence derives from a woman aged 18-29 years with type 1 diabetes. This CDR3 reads CAWSVGSGEQYF. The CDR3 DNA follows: TGTGCCTGGAGTGTAGGTAGCGGAGAGCAGTACTTC.